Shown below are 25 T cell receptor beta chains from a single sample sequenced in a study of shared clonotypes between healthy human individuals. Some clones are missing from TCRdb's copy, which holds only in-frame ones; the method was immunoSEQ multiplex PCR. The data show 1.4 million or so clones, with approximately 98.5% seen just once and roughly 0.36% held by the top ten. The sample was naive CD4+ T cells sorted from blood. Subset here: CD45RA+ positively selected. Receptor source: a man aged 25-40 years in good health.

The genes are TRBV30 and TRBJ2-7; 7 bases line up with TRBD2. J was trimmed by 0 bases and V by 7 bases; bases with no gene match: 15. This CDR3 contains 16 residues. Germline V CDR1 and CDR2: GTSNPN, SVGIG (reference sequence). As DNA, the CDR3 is TGTGCCTTTTTAGCGGGTGATGACCGGGGCTCCTACGAGCAGTACTTC. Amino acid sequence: CAFLAGDDRGSYEQYF.

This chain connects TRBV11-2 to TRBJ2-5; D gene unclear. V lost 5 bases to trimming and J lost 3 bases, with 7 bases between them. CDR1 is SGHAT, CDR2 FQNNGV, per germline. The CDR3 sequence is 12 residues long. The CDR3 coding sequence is TGTGCCAGCAGCCGAGAGGAAGAGACCCAGTACTTC. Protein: CASSREEETQYF.

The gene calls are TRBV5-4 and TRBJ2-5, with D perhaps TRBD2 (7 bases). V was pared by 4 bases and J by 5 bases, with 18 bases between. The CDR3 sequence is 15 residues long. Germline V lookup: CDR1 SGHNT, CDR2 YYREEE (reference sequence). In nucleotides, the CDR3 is TGTGCCAGCAGCAACGACCCGGGGGGCCAGGAGACCCAGTACTTC. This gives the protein CASSNDPGGQETQYF. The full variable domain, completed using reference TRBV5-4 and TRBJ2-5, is ETGVTQSPTHLIKTRGQQVTLRCSSQSGHNTVSWYQQALGQGPQFIFQYYREEENGRGNFPPRFSGLQFPNYSSELNVNALELDDSALYLCASSNDPGGQETQYFGPGTRLLVL.

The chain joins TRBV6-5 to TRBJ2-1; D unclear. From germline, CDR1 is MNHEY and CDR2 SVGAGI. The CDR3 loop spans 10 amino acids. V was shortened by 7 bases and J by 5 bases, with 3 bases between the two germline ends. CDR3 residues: CASINNEQFF. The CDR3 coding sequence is TGTGCCAGCATTAACAATGAGCAGTTCTTC.

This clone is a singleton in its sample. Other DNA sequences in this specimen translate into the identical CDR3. In nucleotides, the CDR3 is TGTGCCAGCAGTGAAGCTGGTTCTGGGGCCAACGTCCTGACTTTC. Translating it yields CASSEAGSGANVLTF. The genes are TRBV2 and TRBJ2-6; D remains ambiguous. The CDR3 is 15 residues long. The V gene lost 0 bases and the J gene lost 1 base, with 4 bases spanning the gap. The germline CDR1 and CDR2 sequences are SNHLY and FYNNEI.

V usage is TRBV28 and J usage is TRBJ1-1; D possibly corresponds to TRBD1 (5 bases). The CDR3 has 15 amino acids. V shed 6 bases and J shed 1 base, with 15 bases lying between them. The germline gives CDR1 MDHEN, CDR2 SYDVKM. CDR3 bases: TGTGCCAGCAGCTCGATCGGACATAGGAACACTGAAGCTTTCTTT. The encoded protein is CASSSIGHRNTEAFF.

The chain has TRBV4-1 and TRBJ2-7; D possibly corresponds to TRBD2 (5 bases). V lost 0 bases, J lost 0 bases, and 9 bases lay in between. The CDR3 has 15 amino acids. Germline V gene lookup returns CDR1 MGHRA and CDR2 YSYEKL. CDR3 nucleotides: TGCGCCAGCAGCCAAGACGCGGGCCTCTCCTACGAGCAGTACTTC. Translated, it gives CASSQDAGLSYEQYF.

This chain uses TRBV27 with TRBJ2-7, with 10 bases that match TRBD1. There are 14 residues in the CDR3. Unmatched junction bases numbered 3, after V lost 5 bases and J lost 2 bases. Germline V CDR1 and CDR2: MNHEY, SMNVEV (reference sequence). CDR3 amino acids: CASSPTGGAYEQYF. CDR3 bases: TGTGCCAGCAGTCCGACAGGGGGCGCCTACGAGCAGTACTTC.

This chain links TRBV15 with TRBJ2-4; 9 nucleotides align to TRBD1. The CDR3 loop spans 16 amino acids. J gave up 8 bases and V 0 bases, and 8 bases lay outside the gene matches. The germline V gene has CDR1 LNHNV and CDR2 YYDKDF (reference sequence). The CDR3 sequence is CATSRDTSGQGYIQYF. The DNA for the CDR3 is TGTGCCACCAGCAGAGATACCTCCGGACAGGGGTACATTCAGTACTTC.

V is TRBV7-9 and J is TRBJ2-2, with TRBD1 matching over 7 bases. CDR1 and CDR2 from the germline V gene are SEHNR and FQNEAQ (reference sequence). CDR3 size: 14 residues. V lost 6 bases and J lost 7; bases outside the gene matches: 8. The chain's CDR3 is CASRKQGIHGELFF. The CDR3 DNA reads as TGTGCCAGCAGAAAACAGGGGATTCACGGGGAGCTGTTTTTT.

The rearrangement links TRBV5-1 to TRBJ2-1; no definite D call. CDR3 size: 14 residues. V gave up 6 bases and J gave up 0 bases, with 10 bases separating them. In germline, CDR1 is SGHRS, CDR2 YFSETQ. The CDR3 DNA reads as TGCGCCAGCAATAAGGGCAACTCCTACAATGAGCAGTTCTTC. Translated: CASNKGNSYNEQFF.

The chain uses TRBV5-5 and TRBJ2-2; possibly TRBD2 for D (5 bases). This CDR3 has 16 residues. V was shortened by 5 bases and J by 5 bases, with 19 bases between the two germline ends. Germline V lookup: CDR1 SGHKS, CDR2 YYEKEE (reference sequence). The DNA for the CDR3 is TGTGCCAGCAGGCATGACATAGCCGCGGGTACCGGGGAGCTGTTTTTT. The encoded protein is CASRHDIAAGTGELFF.

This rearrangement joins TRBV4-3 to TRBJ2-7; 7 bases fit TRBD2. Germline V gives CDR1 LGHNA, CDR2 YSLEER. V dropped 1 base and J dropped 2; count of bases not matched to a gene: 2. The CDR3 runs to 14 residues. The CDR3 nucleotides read TGCGCCAGCAGCCAAGGGGGGGGTACCTACGAGCAGTACTTC. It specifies CASSQGGGTYEQYF.

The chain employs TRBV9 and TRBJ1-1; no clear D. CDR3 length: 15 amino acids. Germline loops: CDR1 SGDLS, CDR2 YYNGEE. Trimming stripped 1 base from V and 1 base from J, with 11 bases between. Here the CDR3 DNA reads TGTGCCAGCAGCGTAAGTAGTTTAAGGAACACTGAAGCTTTCTTT. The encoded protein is CASSVSSLRNTEAFF.

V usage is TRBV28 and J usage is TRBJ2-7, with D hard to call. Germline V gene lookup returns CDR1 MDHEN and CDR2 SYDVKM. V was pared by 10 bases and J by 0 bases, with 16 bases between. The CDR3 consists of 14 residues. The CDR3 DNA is TGTGCCACCCTCGGTAGTCTACACTCCTACGAGCAGTACTTC. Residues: CATLGSLHSYEQYF.

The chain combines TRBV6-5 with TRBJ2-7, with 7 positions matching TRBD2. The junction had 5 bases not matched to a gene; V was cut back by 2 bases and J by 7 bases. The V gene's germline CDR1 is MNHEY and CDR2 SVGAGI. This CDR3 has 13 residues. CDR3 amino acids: CASSYLSGGEQYF. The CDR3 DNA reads TGTGCCAGCAGTTACCTTTCCGGGGGGGAGCAGTACTTC.

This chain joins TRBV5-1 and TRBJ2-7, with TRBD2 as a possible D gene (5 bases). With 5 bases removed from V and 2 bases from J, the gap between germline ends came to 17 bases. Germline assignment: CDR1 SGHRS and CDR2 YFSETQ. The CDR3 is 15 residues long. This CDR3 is CASSGGEAEAYEQYF. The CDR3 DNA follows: TGCGCCAGCAGTGGAGGTGAAGCGGAGGCCTACGAGCAGTACTTC.

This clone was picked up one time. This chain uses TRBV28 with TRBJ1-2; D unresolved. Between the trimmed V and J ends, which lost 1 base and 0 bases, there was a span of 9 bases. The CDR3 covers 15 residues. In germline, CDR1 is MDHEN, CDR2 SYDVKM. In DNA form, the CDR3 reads TGTGCCAGCAGTTTATCTCCTCCGACTAACTATGGCTACACCTTC. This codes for CASSLSPPTNYGYTF.

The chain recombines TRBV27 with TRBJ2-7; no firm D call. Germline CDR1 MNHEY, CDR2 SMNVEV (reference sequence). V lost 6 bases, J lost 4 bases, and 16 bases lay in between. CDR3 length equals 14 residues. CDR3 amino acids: CASRRTPQRYEQYF. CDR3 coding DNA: TGTGCCAGCAGGCGGACCCCGCAACGATACGAGCAGTACTTC.

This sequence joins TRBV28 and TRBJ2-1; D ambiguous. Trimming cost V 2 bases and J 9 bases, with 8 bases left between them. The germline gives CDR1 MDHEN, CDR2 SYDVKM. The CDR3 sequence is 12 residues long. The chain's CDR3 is CASSLNVGEQFF. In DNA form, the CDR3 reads TGTGCCAGCAGTTTAAATGTTGGTGAGCAGTTCTTC.

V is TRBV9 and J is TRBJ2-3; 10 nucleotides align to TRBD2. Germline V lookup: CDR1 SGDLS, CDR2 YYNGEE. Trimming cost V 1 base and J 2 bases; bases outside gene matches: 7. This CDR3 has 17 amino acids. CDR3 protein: CASSVPSGSLDTDTQYF. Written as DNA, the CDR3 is TGTGCCAGCAGCGTACCTAGCGGGAGTCTAGACACAGATACGCAGTATTTT.

The CDR3 DNA reads TGTGCCAGCAGCTTGGAATTCAGCTCCTACGAGCAGTACTTC. Protein: CASSLEFSSYEQYF. This chain joins TRBV5-5 and TRBJ2-7; D not certain. V lost 0 bases and J 0 bases, leaving 7 bases between the germline ends. Germline V gene data show CDR1 as SGHKS and CDR2 as YYEKEE (reference sequence). The CDR3 is 14 residues long. The complete variable domain, with remaining parts taken from reference TRBV5-5 and TRBJ2-7, reads DAGVTQSPTHLIKTRGQQVTLRCSPISGHKSVSWYQQVLGQGPQFIFQYYEKEERGRGNFPDRFSARQFPNYSSELNVNALLLGDSALYLCASSLEFSSYEQYFGPGTRLTVT.

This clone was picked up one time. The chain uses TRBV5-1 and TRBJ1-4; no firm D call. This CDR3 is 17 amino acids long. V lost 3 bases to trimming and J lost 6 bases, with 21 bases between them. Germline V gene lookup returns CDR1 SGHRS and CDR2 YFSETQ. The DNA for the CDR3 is TGCGCCAGCAGCTCCCGGTGGGATTGGGGAAGGGATGAAAAACTGTTTTTT. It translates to CASSSRWDWGRDEKLFF.

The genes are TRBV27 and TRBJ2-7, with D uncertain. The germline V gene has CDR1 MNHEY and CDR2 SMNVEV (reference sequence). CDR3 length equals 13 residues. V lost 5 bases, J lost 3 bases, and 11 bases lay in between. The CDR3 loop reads CASSARQYYEQYF. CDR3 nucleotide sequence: TGTGCCAGCAGTGCGCGGCAATACTACGAGCAGTACTTC.

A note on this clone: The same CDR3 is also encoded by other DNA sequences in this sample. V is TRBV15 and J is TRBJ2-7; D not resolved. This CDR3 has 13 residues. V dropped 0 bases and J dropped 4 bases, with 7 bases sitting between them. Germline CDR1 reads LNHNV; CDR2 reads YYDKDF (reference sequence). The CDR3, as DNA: TGTGCCACCAGCAGAGATCTCAGTTACGAGCAGTACTTC. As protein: CATSRDLSYEQYF.